This entry lists 22 T cell receptor beta chains sequenced from one sample in a study of PD-L1 blockade in urothelial cancer. TCRdb's copy holds only in-frame clones and misses some; the assay was immunoSEQ multiplex PCR. The sample comprises 24,000 or so clones, roughly 89% of which are singletons, and 3% to 3.5% rests with the top ten. The source was PBMCs, collected around atezolizumab (anti-PD-L1) treatment. Every receptor here comes from a man between 45 and 60 years old with urothelial cancer.

The chain links TRBV6-1 to TRBJ2-7; 7 bases match TRBD2. The V gene end was trimmed by 4 bases and the J gene end by 5 bases; junction bases not matched to a gene: 5. Germline V gives CDR1 MNHNS, CDR2 SASEGT. CDR3 length equals 13 residues. The CDR3 protein is CASSASGENEQYF. Here the CDR3 DNA reads TGTGCCAGCAGTGCCAGCGGGGAAAACGAGCAGTACTTC.

The V call is TRBV11-2, the J call TRBJ2-2, with D maybe TRBD2 (7 bases). Per germline, CDR1 SGHAT and CDR2 FQNNGV. V lost 7 bases, J lost 0 bases, and 18 bases lay in between. This CDR3 region has 17 residues. The CDR3 DNA reads TGTGCCAGCACCACCAGGGGAGGGGGAACGAACACCGGGGAGCTGTTTTTT. It is translated as CASTTRGGGTNTGELFF.

With regard to this clone: One end of the junction is discordant with germline, which a read error may explain. J is TRBJ2-3 and V is TRBV5-1, with a weak D call TRBD1 (6 bases). This CDR3 has 15 amino acids. Germline V gene data show CDR1 as SGHRS and CDR2 as YFSETQ. CDR3 sequence reads: CASSLGAMSTDTQYF. CDR3 nucleotides: TGCGCCAGCAGTTTGGGGGCCATGAGCACAGATACGCAGTATTTT.

This chain links TRBV7-8 with TRBJ2-1, with 8 bases matching TRBD1. V lost 5 bases to trimming and J lost 0 bases; unmatched junction nucleotides: 9. There are 17 residues in the CDR3. Germline V lookup: CDR1 SGHVS, CDR2 FQNEAQ. In nucleotides, the CDR3 is TGTGCCAGCAGCGGACGACAGGGGCGAAGCTCCTACAATGAGCAGTTCTTC. Translating it yields CASSGRQGRSSYNEQFF.

The chain employs TRBV12-5 and TRBJ1-2; weak D call: TRBD1 (5 bases). V dropped 2 bases and J dropped 10 bases, with 11 bases sitting between them. Germline V lookup: CDR1 LGHNT, CDR2 FRNRAP. This CDR3 has 12 residues. The CDR3 region is CASGLLDTTYTF. CDR3 DNA sequence: TGTGCTAGTGGTTTGTTGGACACTACCTACACCTTC.

The chain employs TRBV5-1 and TRBJ2-4; 13 bases agree with TRBD2. Germline trimming cut 0 bases from V and 0 bases from J; bases unmatched to any gene: 3. Germline CDR1 SGHRS, CDR2 YFSETQ. This CDR3 comprises 18 residues. The CDR3 loop reads CASSLGLAGGLAKNIQYF. As DNA, the CDR3 is TGCGCCAGCAGCTTGGGACTAGCGGGGGGACTAGCCAAAAACATTCAGTACTTC.

In DNA form, the CDR3 reads TGTGCCAGCACCCCGACTAGCGGGCGTCAAGAGACCCAGTACTTC. It codes for CASTPTSGRQETQYF. This sequence joins TRBV6-5 and TRBJ2-5; 10 bases match TRBD2. This CDR3 is 15 amino acids long. With 7 bases clipped from V and 2 bases from J, the junction kept 7 bases outside the gene matches. The germline V gene encodes CDR1 MNHEY and CDR2 SVGAGI.

This sequence joins TRBV6-1 and TRBJ2-6, with TRBD2 matching over 9 bases. Losses at the gene ends were 8 bases for V and 2 bases for J; bases not matched to a gene: 1. CDR1 is MNHNS and CDR2 is SASEGT in the germline V gene. There are 14 residues in the CDR3. The CDR3 DNA reads as TGTGCCAGCGCGGGAGGGCCTGGGGCCAACGTCCTGACTTTC. Translated: CASAGGPGANVLTF.

The J gene is TRBJ2-1, the V gene TRBV10-1; D gene uncertain. The CDR3 loop spans 16 amino acids. Trimming took 2 bases from V and 0 from J, leaving 11 bases between them. Germline V gives CDR1 WNHNN, CDR2 SYGVQD (reference sequence). In DNA, the CDR3 is TGCGCCAGCAGTGAGACGGCTACGGGCTCCTACAATGAGCAGTTCTTC. Translated, it gives CASSETATGSYNEQFF.

This rearrangement joins TRBV9 to TRBJ2-3; D ambiguous. Germline assignment: CDR1 SGDLS and CDR2 YYNGEE. This CDR3 is built from 13 residues. Trimming cost V 3 bases and J 7 bases, with 12 bases left between them. The CDR3 DNA reads TGTGCCAGCAGCGCTTCTTTTGGCAATACGCAGTATTTT. Translation: CASSASFGNTQYF.

The gene calls are TRBV5-1 and TRBJ2-3; TRBD2 is a possible D gene (6 bases). The V gene lost 4 bases and the J gene lost 0 bases, with 9 bases spanning the gap. CDR3 length equals 14 residues. The germline V gene encodes CDR1 SGHRS and CDR2 YFSETQ. DNA for the CDR3: TGCGCCAGCAGCCGCCGGGAGAGCACAGATACGCAGTATTTT. It yields the protein CASSRRESTDTQYF.

This chain connects TRBV19 to TRBJ2-3, with 8 positions matching TRBD2. J lost 1 base, V lost 5 bases, and 5 bases had no gene match. The CDR3 extends over 15 amino acids. Per germline, CDR1 LNHDA and CDR2 SQIVND (reference sequence). Here the CDR3 reads CASSLSTSGTDTQYF. The CDR3 region has the DNA TGTGCCAGTAGTCTCTCGACTAGCGGCACAGATACGCAGTATTTT.

The J gene is TRBJ2-1, the V gene TRBV11-1; 11 bases line up with TRBD1. Looked up from germline, CDR1 is SGHAT and CDR2 is FQDESV (reference sequence). The CDR3 covers 14 residues. J gave up 4 bases and V 6 bases, and 2 bases lay outside the gene matches. The CDR3 region is CASSGTGGYNEQFF. CDR3 in DNA: TGTGCCAGCAGTGGGACAGGGGGTTACAATGAGCAGTTCTTC.

The V call is TRBV7-8, the J call TRBJ2-7, with TRBD1 matching over 7 bases. Germline CDR1 and CDR2: SGHVS and FQNEAQ. The J segment lost 2 bases and the V segment lost 5 bases, leaving 12 bases of the junction unmatched. The CDR3 extends over 16 amino acids. CDR3 DNA sequence: TGTGCCAGCAGCCCCCACCTCGGGACAGCTACCTACGAGCAGTACTTC. This codes for CASSPHLGTATYEQYF. The variable domain in full, completed from reference TRBV7-8 and TRBJ2-7, reads GAGVSQSPRYKVAKRGQDVALRCDPISGHVSLFWYQQALGQGPEFLTYFQNEAQLDKSGLPSDRFFAERPEGSVSTLKIQRTQQEDSAVYLCASSPHLGTATYEQYFGPGTRLTVT.

This clone was seen just once. V and J are TRBV7-6 and TRBJ2-5, with TRBD2 identical over 10 bases. Germline CDR1 reads SGHVS; CDR2 reads FNYEAQ. V shed 2 bases and J 5 bases; nucleotides not matched to a gene: 5. The CDR3 has 15 amino acids. The CDR3 reads CASSLQSGRVETQYF. The CDR3 coding sequence is TGTGCCAGCAGCTTACAGAGCGGGAGGGTGGAGACCCAGTACTTC.

This clone is a singleton in its sample. The genes are TRBV29-1 and TRBJ2-3; 8 bases agree with TRBD1. CDR1 and CDR2 (germline): SQVTM, ANQGSEA. CDR3 length: 15 residues. The J segment lost 7 bases and the V segment lost 4 bases, leaving 13 bases of the junction unmatched. CDR3 region: CSVALGQGPINTQYF. The CDR3 region has the DNA TGCAGCGTTGCCCTTGGACAGGGTCCCATTAATACGCAGTATTTT.

V and J are TRBV18 and TRBJ2-7; D is unclear. The CDR3 has 13 residues. Per the germline V gene, CDR1 is KGHSH and CDR2 is LQKENI. V was trimmed by 4 bases and J by 1 base, leaving 8 bases between them. The CDR3 reads CASSQTHSYEQYF. The CDR3 DNA reads TGTGCCAGCTCACAAACACATTCCTACGAGCAGTACTTC.

The chain employs TRBV7-3 and TRBJ2-1; possible D gene TRBD1, 5 bases. CDR3 length equals 15 residues. V lost 2 bases and J 7 bases, leaving 15 bases between the germline ends. The V gene's germline CDR1 is SGHTA and CDR2 FQGTGA. The CDR3 bases are TGTGCCAGCAGCTTAGCAGGGATGGGTGTTAATGAGCAGTTCTTC. Amino acid sequence: CASSLAGMGVNEQFF.

The CDR3 region has the DNA TGTGCCAGCAGCCTTAACACCGGGGAGCTGTTTTTT. Its protein product is CASSLNTGELFF. The chain is built from TRBV6-6 and TRBJ2-2, with D unresolved. The CDR3 is 12 residues long. Per the germline V gene, CDR1 is MNHNY and CDR2 is SVGAGI (reference sequence). Trimming took 6 bases from V and 2 from J, leaving 4 bases between them.

In regard to this clone: At one of its ends the junction is not consistent with the germline gene, which may arise from a read error. The rearrangement joins TRBV10-3 to TRBJ2-7, with 10 bases aligning to TRBD1. CDR1 is ENHRY, CDR2 SYGVKD, per germline. This CDR3 spans 12 amino acids. CDR3 residues: CAISELPGQGSF. Here the CDR3 DNA reads TGTGCCATCAGTGAGTTACCGGGACAGGGGTCGTTC.

The V call is TRBV12-5, the J call TRBJ2-7, with 8 bases matching TRBD1. The CDR3 is 15 residues long. In germline, CDR1 is LGHNT, CDR2 FRNRAP. The J segment lost 3 bases and the V segment lost 1 base, leaving 5 bases of the junction unmatched. The CDR3 coding sequence is TGTGCTAGTGGTTTGGGACAGGGGCTTGTCTACGAGCAGTACTTC. It encodes CASGLGQGLVYEQYF. The complete variable domain, with remaining parts taken from reference TRBV12-5 and TRBJ2-7, reads DARVTQTPRHKVTEMGQEVTMRCQPILGHNTVFWYRQTMMQGLELLAYFRNRAPLDDSGMPKDRFSAEMPDATLATLKIQPSEPRDSAVYFCASGLGQGLVYEQYFGPGTRLTVT.

The chain has TRBV2 and TRBJ2-7, with 9 bases identical to TRBD2. This CDR3 has 16 amino acids. CDR1 is SNHLY, CDR2 FYNNEI, per germline. V was clipped by 6 bases and J by 0 bases; unmatched bases: 9. In DNA, the CDR3 is TGTGCCAGCAGGGATTTAGGCGGGGGGGCCTCCTACGAGCAGTACTTC. It specifies CASRDLGGGASYEQYF. The full variable domain, completed using reference TRBV2 and TRBJ2-7, is EPEVTQTPSHQVTQMGQEVILRCVPISNHLYFYWYRQILGQKVEFLVSFYNNEISEKSEIFDDQFSVERPDGSNFTLKIRSTKLEDSAMYFCASRDLGGGASYEQYFGPGTRLTVT.